Each of the 15 T cell receptor beta chains below was sequenced from the same sample in a study of blood T cell repertoires in COVID-19. Here immunoSEQ multiplex PCR was the method, and the copy in TCRdb shows in-frame clones only, minus some. The table shows about 280,000 clones, with 83% occurring only once. Sequencing input: peripheral blood. These receptor sequences come from a woman between 50 and 59 years old who had recovered from COVID-19.

This clone turned up a few times. V is TRBV24-1 and J is TRBJ1-2, with a possible D match to TRBD1 (5 bases). V lost 1 base to trimming and J lost 5 bases, with 16 bases between them. The germline gives CDR1 KGHDR, CDR2 SFDVKD. The CDR3 has 16 amino acids. The DNA of the CDR3 is TGTGCCACCAGTGATTTAAATCGGCAGGGAGGGTATGGCTACACCTTC. As protein: CATSDLNRQGGYGYTF.

The chain has TRBV7-9 and TRBJ1-5; D is ambiguous. The germline V and J ends were trimmed by 1 base and 0 bases, with 7 bases remaining between them. Germline CDR1 reads SEHNR; CDR2 reads FQNEAQ (reference sequence). This CDR3 contains 15 residues. The CDR3 protein is CASSLDGVSNQPQHF. The CDR3 bases are TGTGCCAGCAGCTTAGACGGGGTTAGCAATCAGCCCCAGCATTTT.

The rearrangement links TRBV5-1 to TRBJ2-7; 8 positions match TRBD2. CDR1 SGHRS and CDR2 YFSETQ come from the germline V gene. J was trimmed by 4 bases and V by 5 bases; bases with no gene match: 5. The CDR3 length is 13 residues. The CDR3 reads CASSAREGYEQYF. The CDR3 DNA sequence: TGCGCCAGCAGTGCCCGGGAGGGGTACGAGCAGTACTTC.

The chain links TRBV28 to TRBJ1-6, with D possibly matching TRBD1 (5 bases). The CDR3 runs 17 residues. In germline, CDR1 is MDHEN, CDR2 SYDVKM. V shed 2 bases and J shed 0 bases, with 11 bases lying between them. The CDR3, as DNA: TGTGCCAGCAGTTTAGGGAGGACAAGCTCCTATAATTCACCCCTCCACTTT. Translated, it gives CASSLGRTSSYNSPLHF.

Written as DNA, the CDR3 is TGTGCCAGCAGCCCCTTCTCAGGAGGCCCTTACGAGCAGTACTTC. It codes for CASSPFSGGPYEQYF. The chain carries TRBV7-9 and TRBJ2-7; a possible D gene is TRBD2 (5 bases). Trimming shortened V by 5 bases and J by 4 bases, and 18 bases separated the two germline ends. Germline CDR1 SEHNR, CDR2 FQNEAQ (reference sequence). CDR3 length: 15 residues.

The CDR3 sequence: CATSKGAMVSYEQYF. The CDR3 nucleotides read TGTGCCACCAGCAAGGGGGCGATGGTCTCCTACGAGCAGTACTTC. This rearrangement joins TRBV15 to TRBJ2-7; 7 nucleotides line up with TRBD1. Germline values: CDR1 LNHNV, CDR2 YYDKDF (reference sequence). J lost 0 bases, V lost 4 bases, and 6 bases had no gene match. The CDR3 covers 15 residues.

J is TRBJ2-7 and V is TRBV10-3; D gene uncertain. This CDR3 comprises 15 residues. CDR1 and CDR2 (germline): ENHRY, SYGVKD. V gave up 10 bases and J gave up 0 bases, with 19 bases separating them. The CDR3 coding sequence is TGTGCCACTTACGCCGTCGCGGCGAGCTCCTACGAGCAGTACTTC. Translated: CATYAVAASSYEQYF.

The chain employs TRBV10-3 and TRBJ2-5, with D maybe TRBD2 (6 bases). The germline CDR1 and CDR2 sequences are ENHRY and SYGVKD. This CDR3 region has 16 residues. V lost 4 bases and J 8 bases, leaving 23 bases between the germline ends. The CDR3 DNA is TGTGCCATCAGTGGGGGGGACGGTGATATCAAGAGAACCCAGTACTTC. Translation gives CAISGGDGDIKRTQYF.

The J gene is TRBJ1-5, the V gene TRBV5-5, with D maybe TRBD1 (6 bases). Germline-derived CDR1 and CDR2 are SGHKS and YYEKEE (reference sequence). V shed 2 bases and J shed 3 bases, with 12 bases lying between them. This CDR3 has 15 residues. The CDR3 spells CASSFFSGDNQPQHF. The CDR3 region has the DNA TGTGCCAGCAGCTTCTTTTCAGGGGACAATCAGCCCCAGCATTTT.

The rearrangement joins TRBV6-5 to TRBJ1-2; 7 bases map to TRBD1. This CDR3 is built from 14 residues. Germline V gene sequence: CDR1 MNHEY, CDR2 SVGAGI. V shed 7 bases and J 8 bases; nucleotides not matched to a gene: 13. The CDR3 sequence is CASKTTGSLRGYTF. The CDR3, as DNA: TGTGCCAGCAAAACGACAGGGTCCCTTCGAGGCTACACCTTC.

This chain joins TRBV7-8 and TRBJ2-3, with 7 bases lining up with TRBD1. The CDR3 sequence is 15 residues long. Trimming cost V 5 bases and J 2 bases; bases outside gene matches: 7. CDR1 is SGHVS, CDR2 FQNEAQ, per germline. CDR3: CASSPLTGTTDTQYF. The CDR3 bases are TGTGCCAGCAGCCCATTGACAGGGACCACAGATACGCAGTATTTT.

The chain uses TRBV7-2 and TRBJ2-7; 10 positions agree with TRBD2. The CDR3 sequence is 14 residues long. V dropped 4 bases and J dropped 4; count of bases not matched to a gene: 4. CDR1 is SGHTA and CDR2 is FQGNSA in the germline V gene. The CDR3 nucleotides read TGTGCCAGCAGCTGGACACTAGCGGGGTACGAGCAGTACTTC. It translates to CASSWTLAGYEQYF.

This chain joins TRBV21-1 and TRBJ2-1; the table's D call, TRBD2, was not checked against the DNA. TRBV21-1 is labeled a pseudogene. The CDR3 has 13 residues. Here the CDR3 DNA reads TGTGCCAGCAGCAATAGCGGGACGCGGAAGGAGTTCTTC. Translating it yields CASSNSGTRKEFF.

The rearrangement joins TRBV5-1 to TRBJ2-3, with TRBD1 as a possible D gene (6 bases). CDR1 SGHRS and CDR2 YFSETQ come from the germline V gene. The CDR3 sequence is 16 residues long. Trimming stripped 5 bases from V and 3 bases from J, with 19 bases between. Here the CDR3 reads CASSSKPGHRTDTQYF. The DNA of the CDR3 is TGCGCCAGCAGTTCGAAACCGGGACATCGGACAGATACGCAGTATTTT.

The V and J genes are TRBV5-6 and TRBJ1-1; possible D gene TRBD1, 5 bases. The CDR3 contains 13 residues. V shed 1 base and J shed 7 bases, with 11 bases lying between them. CDR1 is SGHDT and CDR2 is YYEEEE in the germline V gene. The CDR3 protein is CASSLQGPIEAFF. CDR3 in DNA: TGTGCCAGCAGCTTGCAGGGCCCGATTGAAGCTTTCTTT.